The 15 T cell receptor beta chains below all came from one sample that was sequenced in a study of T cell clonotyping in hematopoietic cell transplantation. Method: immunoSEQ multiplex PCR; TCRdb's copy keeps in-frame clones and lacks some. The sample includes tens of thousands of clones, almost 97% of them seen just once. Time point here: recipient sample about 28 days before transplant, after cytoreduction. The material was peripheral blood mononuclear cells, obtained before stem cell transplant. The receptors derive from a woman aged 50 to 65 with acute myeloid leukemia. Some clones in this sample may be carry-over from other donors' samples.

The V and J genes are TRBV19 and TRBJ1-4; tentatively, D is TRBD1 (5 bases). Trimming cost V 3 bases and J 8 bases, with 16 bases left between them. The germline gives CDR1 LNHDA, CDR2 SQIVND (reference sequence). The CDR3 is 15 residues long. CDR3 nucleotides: TGTGCCAGTAGTATTCCAGGGCAGGGCAAGGAAAAACTGTTTTTT. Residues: CASSIPGQGKEKLFF. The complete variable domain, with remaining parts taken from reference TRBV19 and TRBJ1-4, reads DGGITQSPKYLFRKEGQNVTLSCEQNLNHDAMYWYRQDPGQGLRLIYYSQIVNDFQKGDIAEGYSVSREKKESFPLTVTSAQKNPTAFYLCASSIPGQGKEKLFFGSGTQLSVL.

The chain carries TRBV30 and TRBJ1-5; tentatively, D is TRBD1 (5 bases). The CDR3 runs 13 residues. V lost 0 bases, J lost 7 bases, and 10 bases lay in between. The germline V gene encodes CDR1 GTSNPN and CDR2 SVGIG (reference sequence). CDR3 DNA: TGTGCCTGGAGTGTGGCGGGGGGACAGCCCCAGCATTTT. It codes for CAWSVAGGQPQHF.

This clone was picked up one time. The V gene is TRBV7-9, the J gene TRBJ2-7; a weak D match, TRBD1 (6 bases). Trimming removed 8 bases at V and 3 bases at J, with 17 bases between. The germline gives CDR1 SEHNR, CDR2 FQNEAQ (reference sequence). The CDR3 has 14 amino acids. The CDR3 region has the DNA TGTGCCAGCCTTGATCCGGTACAGGGCTACGAGCAGTACTTC. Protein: CASLDPVQGYEQYF. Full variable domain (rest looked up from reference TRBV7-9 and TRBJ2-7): DTGVSQNPRHKITKRGQNVTFRCDPISEHNRLYWYRQTLGQGPEFLTYFQNEAQLEKSRLLSDRFSAERPKGSFSTLEIQRTEQGDSAMYLCASLDPVQGYEQYFGPGTRLTVT.

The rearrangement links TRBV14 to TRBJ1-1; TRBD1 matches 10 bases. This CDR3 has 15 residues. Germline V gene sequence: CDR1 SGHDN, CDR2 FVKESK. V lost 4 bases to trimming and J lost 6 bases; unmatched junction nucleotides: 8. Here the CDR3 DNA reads TGTGCCAGCAGCCGGAACCGGGACAGGGGAGCTGAAGCTTTCTTT. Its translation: CASSRNRDRGAEAFF.

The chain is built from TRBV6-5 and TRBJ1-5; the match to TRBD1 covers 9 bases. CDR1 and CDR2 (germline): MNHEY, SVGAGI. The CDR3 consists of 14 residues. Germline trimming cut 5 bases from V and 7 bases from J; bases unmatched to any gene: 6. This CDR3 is CASSKGQGRQPQHF. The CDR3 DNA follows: TGTGCCAGCAGTAAAGGACAGGGGAGACAGCCCCAGCATTTT.

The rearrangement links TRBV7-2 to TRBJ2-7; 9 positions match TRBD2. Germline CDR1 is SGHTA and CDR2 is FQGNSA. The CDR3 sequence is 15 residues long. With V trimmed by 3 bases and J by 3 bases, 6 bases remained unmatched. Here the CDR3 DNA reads TGTGCCAGCAGCTTTAAGCGGGGGGCAAACTACGAGCAGTACTTC. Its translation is CASSFKRGANYEQYF.

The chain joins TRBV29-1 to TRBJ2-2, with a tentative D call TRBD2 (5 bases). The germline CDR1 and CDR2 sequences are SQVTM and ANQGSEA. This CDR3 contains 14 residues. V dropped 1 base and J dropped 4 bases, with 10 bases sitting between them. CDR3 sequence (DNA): TGCAGCGTTGAAGGTCAAGGAGGCACCGGGGAGCTGTTTTTT. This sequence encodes CSVEGQGGTGELFF.

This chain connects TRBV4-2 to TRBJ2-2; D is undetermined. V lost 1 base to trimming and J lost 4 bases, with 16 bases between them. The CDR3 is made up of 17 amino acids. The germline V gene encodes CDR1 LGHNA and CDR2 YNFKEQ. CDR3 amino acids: CASSQGPVRKSTGELFF. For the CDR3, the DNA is TGTGCCAGCAGCCAAGGACCAGTCAGGAAATCCACCGGGGAGCTGTTTTTT.

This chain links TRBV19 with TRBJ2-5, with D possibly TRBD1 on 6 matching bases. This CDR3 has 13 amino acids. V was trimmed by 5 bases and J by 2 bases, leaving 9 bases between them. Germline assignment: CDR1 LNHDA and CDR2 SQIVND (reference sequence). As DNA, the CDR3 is TGTGCCAGTAGTCAAAGGGGGCAAGAGACCCAGTACTTC. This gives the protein CASSQRGQETQYF.

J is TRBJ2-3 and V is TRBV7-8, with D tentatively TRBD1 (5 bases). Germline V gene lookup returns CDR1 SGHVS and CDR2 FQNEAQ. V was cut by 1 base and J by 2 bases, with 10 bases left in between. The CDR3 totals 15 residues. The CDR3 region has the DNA TGTGCCAGCAGCTTAGTGTCAGGGATCACAGATACGCAGTATTTT. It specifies CASSLVSGITDTQYF.

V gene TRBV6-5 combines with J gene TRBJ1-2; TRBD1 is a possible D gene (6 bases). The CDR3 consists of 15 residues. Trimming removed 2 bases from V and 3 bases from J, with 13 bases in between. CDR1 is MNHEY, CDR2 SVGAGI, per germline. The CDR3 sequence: CASSYGLQGDYGYTF. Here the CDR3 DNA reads TGTGCCAGCAGTTACGGCTTACAGGGCGACTATGGCTACACCTTC.

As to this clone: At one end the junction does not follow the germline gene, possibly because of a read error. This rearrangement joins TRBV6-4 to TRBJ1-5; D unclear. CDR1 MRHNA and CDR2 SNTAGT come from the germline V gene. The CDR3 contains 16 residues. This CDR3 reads CASSDFGARPCQAQHF. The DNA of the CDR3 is TGTGCCAGCAGTGACTTCGGCGCGAGGCCGTGTCAGGCCCAGCATTTT.

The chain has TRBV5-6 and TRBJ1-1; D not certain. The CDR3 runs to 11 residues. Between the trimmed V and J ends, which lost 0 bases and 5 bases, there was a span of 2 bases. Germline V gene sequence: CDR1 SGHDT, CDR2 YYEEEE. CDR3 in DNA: TGTGCCAGCAGCTTGGGTACTGAAGCTTTCTTT. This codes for CASSLGTEAFF.

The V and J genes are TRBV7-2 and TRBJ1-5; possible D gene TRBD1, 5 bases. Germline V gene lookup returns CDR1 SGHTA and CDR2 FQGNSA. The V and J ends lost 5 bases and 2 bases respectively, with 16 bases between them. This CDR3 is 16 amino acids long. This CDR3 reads CASSHGAILGNQPQHF. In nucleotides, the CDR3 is TGTGCCAGCAGCCACGGGGCCATCCTTGGCAATCAGCCCCAGCATTTT.

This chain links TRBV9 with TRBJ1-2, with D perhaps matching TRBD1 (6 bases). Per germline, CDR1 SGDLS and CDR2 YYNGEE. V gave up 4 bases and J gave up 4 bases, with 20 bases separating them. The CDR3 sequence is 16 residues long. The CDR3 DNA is TGTGCCAGCAGCATCCGACGAGAGACAGGATTCTATGGCTACACCTTC. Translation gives CASSIRRETGFYGYTF.